Listed below are T cell receptor beta chains from one sample, sequenced in a study of identical twins. TCRdb ran MiXCR on the 5' RACE reads and lists one entry per CDR3 protein. The sample includes a few hundred thousand distinct CDR3 sequences, about 18% of them seen just once. Sequencing input: naive T cells sorted from blood. The receptors derive from a middle-aged man in good health. Each CDR3 is given with its conserved first and last residue. The order of the fields is D gene, J gene, V gene, clone size, CDR3 protein, CDR3 DNA. D genes are given only for firm matches. Clone sizes are given selectively: once, few, many, or a class where the clone is expanded.

NA,TRBJ2-7,TRBV29-1,few,CSAIATGTYEQYF,TGCAGTGCTATCGCGACAGGAACCTACGAGCAGTACTTC
NA,TRBJ2-7,TRBV4-1,NA,CASSQVWDGYYEQYF,TGCGCCAGCAGCCAAGTATGGGACGGTTACTACGAGCAGTACTTC
NA,TRBJ2-3,TRBV30,many,CAWSRGLGEADTQYF,TGTGCCTGGAGTCGCGGGCTAGGGGAGGCAGATACGCAGTATTTT
TRBD1,TRBJ2-7,TRBV6-2/TRBV6-3,many,CASRPGTDYEQYF,TGTGCCAGCCGGCCTGGGACAGACTACGAGCAGTACTTC
TRBD1,TRBJ1-4,TRBV5-1,many,CASSAGTGEMGKLFF,TGCGCCAGCAGCGCAGGGACAGGGGAAATGGGAAAACTGTTTTTT
NA,TRBJ2-7,TRBV4-2,NA,CASSQEGGNEQYF,TGTGCCAGCAGCCAAGAAGGGGGAAACGAGCAGTACTTC
TRBD2,TRBJ2-1,TRBV6-1,few,CASSLPLAGGFNEQFF,TGTGCCAGCAGCCTTCCTCTAGCGGGAGGGTTCAATGAGCAGTTCTTC
TRBD1,TRBJ1-2,TRBV28,NA,CASSLTGGINYGYTF,TGTGCCAGCAGTTTGACAGGGGGGATCAACTATGGCTACACCTTC
NA,TRBJ1-4,TRBV3-1,many,CASSQDPREEKLFF,TGTGCCAGCAGCCAAGACCCTAGGGAGGAAAAACTGTTTTTT
TRBD1,TRBJ1-5,TRBV20-1,NA,CSARWTGGNQPQHF,TGCAGTGCTAGGTGGACAGGGGGCAATCAGCCCCAGCATTTT
NA,TRBJ1-2,TRBV28,NA,CASGSNQVNYGYTF,TGTGCCAGCGGATCGAATCAGGTGAACTATGGCTACACCTTC
NA,TRBJ2-7,TRBV12-3/TRBV12-4,NA,CASSSPLTYEQYF,TGTGCCAGCAGTTCCCCGCTCACCTACGAGCAGTACTTC
NA,TRBJ2-6,TRBV5-1,NA,CASSFFRQDVSGANVLTF,TGCGCCAGCAGCTTTTTCAGACAGGACGTCTCTGGGGCCAACGTCCTGACTTTC
NA,TRBJ2-7,TRBV5-1,NA,CASSPIAASYEQYF,TGCGCCAGCAGTCCGATTGCGGCATCCTACGAGCAGTACTTC
NA,TRBJ1-2,TRBV20-1,few,CSTGSYGYTF,TGCAGTACAGGGTCGTATGGCTACACCTTC
NA,TRBJ1-3,TRBV12-3/TRBV12-4,few,CASRPGQISGNTIYF,TGTGCCAGCAGGCCCGGACAGATCTCTGGAAACACCATATATTTT
NA,TRBJ1-6,TRBV4-2,NA,CASSQVQDSSPLHF,TGTGCCAGCAGCCAAGTGCAGGATAGTTCACCCCTCCACTTT
TRBD1,TRBJ2-3,TRBV14,NA,CASSQIWGDRAKKGRGFYTDTQYF,TGTGCCAGCAGCCAGATTTGGGGGGACAGGGCCAAAAAGGGGAGGGGCTTTTACACAGATACGCAGTATTTT
NA,TRBJ1-5,TRBV12-3/TRBV12-4,many,CASRGQYNQPQHF,TGTGCCAGTCGGGGGCAGTACAATCAGCCCCAGCATTTT
NA,TRBJ1-4,TRBV7-9,few,CASRSALQTNEKLFF,TGTGCCAGCAGGTCAGCCCTGCAAACTAATGAAAAACTGTTTTTT
NA,TRBJ2-2,TRBV12-3/TRBV12-4,few,CASSSMYTGELFF,TGTGCCAGCAGTTCGATGTACACCGGGGAGCTGTTTTTT
NA,TRBJ2-5,TRBV10-3,NA,CAISEGTLGTQYF,TGTGCCATCAGTGAGGGGACCCTTGGGACCCAGTACTTC
NA,TRBJ1-1,TRBV7-2,few,CASSLDRLENTEAFF,TGTGCCAGCAGCTTAGACCGACTAGAGAACACTGAAGCTTTCTTT
NA,TRBJ1-1,TRBV20-1,NA,CSARETGSRNTEAFF,TGCAGTGCTAGAGAAACAGGGTCGCGTAACACTGAAGCTTTCTTT
TRBD1,TRBJ1-2,TRBV7-2,NA,CASSLGRPGSGGSGYTF,TGTGCCAGCAGCTTAGGCCGCCCGGGGTCAGGGGGGTCGGGCTACACCTTC
TRBD1,TRBJ2-7,TRBV28,many,CASTRTGTYEQYF,TGTGCCAGCACCCGGACAGGCACCTACGAGCAGTACTTC
NA,TRBJ2-6,TRBV27,NA,CASRMYQSGANVLTF,TGTGCCAGCCGTATGTATCAGTCTGGGGCCAACGTCCTGACTTTC
TRBD2,TRBJ2-3,TRBV20-1,many,CSARLATGADTQYF,TGCAGTGCTCGACTAGCGACCGGAGCAGATACGCAGTATTTT
NA,TRBJ2-1,TRBV6-1,NA,CASSSIGLTNNEQFF,TGTGCCAGCAGCTCCATTGGACTAACCAACAATGAGCAGTTCTTC
NA,TRBJ2-7,TRBV12-3/TRBV12-4,many,CASSLLGHSPEQYF,TGTGCCAGCAGTTTACTCGGCCATAGCCCCGAGCAGTACTTC
NA,TRBJ2-1,TRBV18,few,CASSPNSDNEQFF,TGTGCCAGCTCACCAAATTCGGACAATGAGCAGTTCTTC
TRBD1,TRBJ1-5,TRBV20-1,NA,CSATKGTVNQPQHF,TGCAGTGCTACTAAAGGGACAGTCAATCAGCCCCAGCATTTT
TRBD2,TRBJ2-7,TRBV11-2,NA,CASIRGRGAYEQYF,TGTGCCAGCATCCGGGGGCGGGGGGCCTACGAGCAGTACTTC
NA,TRBJ2-7,TRBV6-2/TRBV6-3,NA,CASSYDRSNSYEQYF,TGTGCCAGCAGTTACGACCGCTCAAATTCCTACGAGCAGTACTTC
NA,TRBJ2-7,TRBV5-6,NA,CASSPNSGSYEQYF,TGTGCCAGCAGCCCCAATAGCGGCTCCTACGAGCAGTACTTC
TRBD1,TRBJ2-1,TRBV6-2/TRBV6-3,many,CASSLDRGFYNEQFF,TGTGCCAGCAGTTTAGACAGGGGCTTCTACAATGAGCAGTTCTTC
NA,TRBJ2-5,TRBV12-3/TRBV12-4,few,CASREGVQETQYF,TGTGCCAGCAGGGAAGGGGTTCAAGAGACCCAGTACTTC
NA,TRBJ1-1,TRBV19,NA,CASSSSGEAFF,TGTGCCAGTAGTTCATCAGGGGAAGCTTTCTTT
NA,TRBJ2-7,TRBV20-1,many,CSANSGTNYEQYF,TGCAGTGCCAATTCCGGGACGAATTACGAGCAGTACTTC
NA,TRBJ2-3,TRBV24-1,NA,CATSPRLSTDTQYF,TGTGCCACCAGTCCCAGACTTTCGACAGATACGCAGTATTTT
NA,TRBJ2-3,TRBV6-2/TRBV6-3,few,CASSQPRGADTQYF,TGTGCCAGCAGCCAACCCAGGGGCGCAGATACGCAGTATTTT
NA,TRBJ2-6,TRBV12-3/TRBV12-4,many,CASSRSGANVLTF,TGTGCCAGCAGTCGCTCTGGGGCCAACGTCCTGACTTTC